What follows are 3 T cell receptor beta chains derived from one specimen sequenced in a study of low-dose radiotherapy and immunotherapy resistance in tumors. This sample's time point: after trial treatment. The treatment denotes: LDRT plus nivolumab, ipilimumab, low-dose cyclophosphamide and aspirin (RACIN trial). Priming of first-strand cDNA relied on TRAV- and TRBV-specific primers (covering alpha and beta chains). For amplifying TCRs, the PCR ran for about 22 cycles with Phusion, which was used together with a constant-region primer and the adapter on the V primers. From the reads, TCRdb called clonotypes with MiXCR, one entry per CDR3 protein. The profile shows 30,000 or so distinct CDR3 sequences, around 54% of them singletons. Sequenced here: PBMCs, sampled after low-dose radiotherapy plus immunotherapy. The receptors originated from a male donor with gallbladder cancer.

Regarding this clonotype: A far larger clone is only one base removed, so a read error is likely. The DNA for the CDR3 is TGCAGTGCAGAGGGGGCAGGGGGCCTATTTCCGCAGTACTTC. Translating gives CSAEGAGGLFPQYF. This chain links TRBV20-1 with TRBJ2-4; 8 nucleotides agree with TRBD1. The CDR3 runs to 14 residues. Germline lookup yields CDR1 DFQATT and CDR2 SNEGSKA (reference sequence). V lost 6 bases, J lost 13 bases, and 17 bases stayed unmatched.

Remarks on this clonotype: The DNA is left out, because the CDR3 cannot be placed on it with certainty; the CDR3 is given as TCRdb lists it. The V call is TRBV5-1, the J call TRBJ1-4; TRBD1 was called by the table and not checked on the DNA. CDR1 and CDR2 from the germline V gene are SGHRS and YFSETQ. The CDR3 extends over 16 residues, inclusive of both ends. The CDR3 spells CASSPRGGREEKLFFF.

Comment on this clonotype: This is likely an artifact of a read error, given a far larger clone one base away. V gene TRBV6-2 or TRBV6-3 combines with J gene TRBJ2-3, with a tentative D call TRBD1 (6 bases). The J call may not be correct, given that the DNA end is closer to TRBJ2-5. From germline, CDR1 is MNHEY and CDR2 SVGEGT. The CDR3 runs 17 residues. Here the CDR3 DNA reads TGTGCCAGCAGATCCAATTTACGGGACATGGGCGGGGAGACCCAGTACTTC. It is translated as CASRSNLRDMGGETQYF.